This T cell receptor (beta chain) was captured by sequencing in a study of blood T cells in healthy people across ages. The CDR3 covers 19 residues. Trimming took off 8 bases at V and 5 bases at J, with 32 bases between the two ends. The V gene's germline CDR1 is MNHEY and CDR2 SMNVEV (reference sequence). Peripheral blood was drawn, approximately 10 milliliters per donor. Primers used in a second PCR of roughly 6 to 12 cycles were a sample-barcoded 5' primer and a J-beta primer mix. A template-switch adaptor containing 12 random nucleotides labeled each cDNA molecule. In TCRdb, the 5' RACE reads were re-called with MiXCR into one record per CDR3 protein. The table includes fewer than 900,000 distinct CDR3 sequences, around 36% detected once.

The V and J genes are TRBV27 and TRBJ2-3; the D is unclear. Sequencing input: blood. The receptor was derived from a man younger than 35 in good health. The CDR3 reads CASQLNNLGRRFSEDTQYF. CDR3 coding DNA: TGTGCCAGCCAACTGAACAATCTAGGACGGAGATTTTCCGAAGATACGCAGTATTTT.